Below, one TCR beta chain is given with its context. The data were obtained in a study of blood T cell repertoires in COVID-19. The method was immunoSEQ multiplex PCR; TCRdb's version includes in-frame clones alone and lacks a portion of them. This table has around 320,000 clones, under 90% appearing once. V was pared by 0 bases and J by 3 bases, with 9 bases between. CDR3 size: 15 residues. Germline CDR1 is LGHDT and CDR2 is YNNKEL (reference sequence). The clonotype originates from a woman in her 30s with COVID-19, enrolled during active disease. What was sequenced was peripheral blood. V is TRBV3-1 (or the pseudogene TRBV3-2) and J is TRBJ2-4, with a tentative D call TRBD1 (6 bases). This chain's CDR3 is CASSQEGQDKNIQYF. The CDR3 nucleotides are TGTGCCAGCAGCCAAGAGGGACAAGACAAAAACATTCAGTACTTC.